Presented here are 4 T cell receptor beta chains from one specimen sequenced in a study of cytomegalovirus exposure and HLA in healthy donors. Both 60 Vbeta primers and 13 Jbeta primers went into the PCR. Data came from immunoSEQ multiplex PCR; TCRdb stores just in-frame clones and leaves some out. This table holds roughly 150,000 clones, roughly three quarters found once. The sample consisted of PBMCs. Every receptor here comes from a middle-aged woman in good health and CMV-seronegative.

The chain is built from TRBV7-2 and TRBJ1-3; 8 bases are shared with TRBD1. V shed 2 bases and J 2 bases; nucleotides not matched to a gene: 5. Germline V CDR1 and CDR2: SGHTA, FQGNSA. This CDR3 comprises 16 residues. The CDR3 sequence: CASSLNPTGAGNTIYF. Here the CDR3 DNA reads TGTGCCAGCAGCTTAAATCCGACAGGGGCTGGAAACACCATATATTTT.

Comments on this clone: The same CDR3 is also encoded by other DNA sequences in this sample. This chain links TRBV4-3 with TRBJ1-2; D is unresolved. Trimming shortened V by 6 bases and J by 5 bases, and 19 bases separated the two germline ends. The CDR3 consists of 15 residues. Germline V lookup: CDR1 LGHNA, CDR2 YSLEER. CDR3 protein: CASRLNTGSLYGYTF. The CDR3 nucleotides are TGCGCCAGCAGACTTAACACCGGGAGTCTATATGGCTACACCTTC.

This clone has a handful of counts. The V call is TRBV4-3, the J call TRBJ2-3, with D possibly TRBD2 on 6 matching bases. Per the germline V gene, CDR1 is LGHNA and CDR2 is YSLEER. Trimming left V 1 base short and J 3 bases short, with 17 bases between. This CDR3 has 17 residues. For the CDR3, the DNA is TGCGCCAGCAGCCAAGGGGTATCGGGTAGCGGAACAGATACGCAGTATTTT. It codes for CASSQGVSGSGTDTQYF.

This chain uses TRBV2 with TRBJ2-1; D gene uncertain. The CDR3 contains 12 residues. Looked up from germline, CDR1 is SNHLY and CDR2 is FYNNEI. Trimming took off 5 bases at V and 5 bases at J, with 7 bases between the two ends. As DNA, the CDR3 is TGTGCCAGCAGTCCGAGAGACAATGAGCAGTTCTTC. Its protein product is CASSPRDNEQFF.